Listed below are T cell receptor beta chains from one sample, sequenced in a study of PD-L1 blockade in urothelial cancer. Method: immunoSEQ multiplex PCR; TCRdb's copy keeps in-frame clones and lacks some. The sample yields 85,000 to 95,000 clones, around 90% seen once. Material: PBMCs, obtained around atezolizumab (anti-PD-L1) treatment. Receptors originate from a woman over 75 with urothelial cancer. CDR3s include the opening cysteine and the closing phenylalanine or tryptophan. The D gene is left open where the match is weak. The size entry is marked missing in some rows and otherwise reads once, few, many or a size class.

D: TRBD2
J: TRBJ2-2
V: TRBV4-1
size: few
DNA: TGCGCCAGCAGCCAAGAACTAGCGCAGAACACCGGGGAGCTGTTTTTT
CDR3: CASSQELAQNTGELFF

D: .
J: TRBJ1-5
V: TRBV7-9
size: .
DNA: TGTGCCAGCAGCTTAGGAGCGGGGCAGCCCCAGCATTTT
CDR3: CASSLGAGQPQHF

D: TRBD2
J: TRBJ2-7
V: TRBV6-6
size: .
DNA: TGTGCCAGCTCCCCCACTAGCGGGAGACTGTCCGAGCAGTACTTC
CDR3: CASSPTSGRLSEQYF

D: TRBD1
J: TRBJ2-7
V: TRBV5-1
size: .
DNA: TGCGCCAGCAGCATAGGGGACAGGGACTACGAGCAGTACTTC
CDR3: CASSIGDRDYEQYF

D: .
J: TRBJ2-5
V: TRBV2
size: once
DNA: TGTGCCAGCACCCGAACCAGACAGACCCAAGAGACCCAGTACTTC
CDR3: CASTRTRQTQETQYF

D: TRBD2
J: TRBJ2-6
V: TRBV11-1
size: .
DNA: TGTGCCAGCAGCCTCGGACTAGCGGGAGTAGGAGGGGCCAACGTCCTGACTTTC
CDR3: CASSLGLAGVGGANVLTF

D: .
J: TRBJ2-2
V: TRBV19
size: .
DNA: TGTGCCAGTAGTAATAGGGGCAGCGTGTACACCGGGGAGCTGTTTTTT
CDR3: CASSNRGSVYTGELFF

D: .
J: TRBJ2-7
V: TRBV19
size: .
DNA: TGTGCCAGTAGTATTGCAGGGATCTCCTACGAGCAGTACTTC
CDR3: CASSIAGISYEQYF

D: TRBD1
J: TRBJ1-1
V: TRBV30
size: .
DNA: TGTGCCTGGACAATAAAGGGGGCTCGGAGGTACACTGAAGCTTTCTTT
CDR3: CAWTIKGARRYTEAFF

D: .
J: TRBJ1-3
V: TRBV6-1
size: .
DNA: TGTGCCAGCAGGTCGCCCGGCTCTGGAAACACCATATATTTT
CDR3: CASRSPGSGNTIYF

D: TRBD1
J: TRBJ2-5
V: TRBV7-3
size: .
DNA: TGTGCCAGCAGCCCGCACAGGGGGCGGTTGGAGACCCAGTACTTC
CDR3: CASSPHRGRLETQYF

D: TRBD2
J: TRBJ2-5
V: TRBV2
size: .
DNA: TGTGCCAGCAGTGAAATGGCTAGCGGGCCCCAAGAGACCCAGTACTTC
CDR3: CASSEMASGPQETQYF

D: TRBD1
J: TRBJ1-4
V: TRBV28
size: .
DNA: TGTGCCAGCAGTTCCCCGACAGGGCCAAATGAAAAACTGTTTTTT
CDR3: CASSSPTGPNEKLFF

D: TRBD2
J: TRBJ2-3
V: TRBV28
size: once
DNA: TGTGCCAGCAGTTCACCCTCTAGCGGCCGCACAGATACGCAGTATTTT
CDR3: CASSSPSSGRTDTQYF

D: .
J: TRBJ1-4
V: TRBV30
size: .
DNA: TGTGCCTGGAGTGTTCGGCAGGGGCGTGAAAAACTGTTTTTT
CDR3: CAWSVRQGREKLFF

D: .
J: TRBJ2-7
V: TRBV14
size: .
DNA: TGTGCCAGCAGCCAAATCGGGGTGGGCTACGAGCAGTACTTC
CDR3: CASSQIGVGYEQYF

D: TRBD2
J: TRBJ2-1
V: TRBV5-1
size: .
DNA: TGCGCCAGCAGTTTCTCCGGGACTAGCGATGAGCAGTTCTTC
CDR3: CASSFSGTSDEQFF

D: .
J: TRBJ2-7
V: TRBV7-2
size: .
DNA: TGTGCCAGCAGCTTGCGCGGGGCCCGGGGAGAGCAGTACTTC
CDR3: CASSLRGARGEQYF

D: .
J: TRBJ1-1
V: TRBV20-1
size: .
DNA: TGCAGTGGGGGGGGGTACACGGAAGCTTTCTTT
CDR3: CSGGGYTEAFF

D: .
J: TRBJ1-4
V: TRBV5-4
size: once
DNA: TGTGCCAGCAGCTTGGGCCCCTCGGTGACAACTAATGAAAAACTGTTTTTT
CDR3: CASSLGPSVTTNEKLFF

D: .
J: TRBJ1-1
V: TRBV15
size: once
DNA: TGTGCCACCAGCAGAGATAGTACAGAGGGAGCTTTCTTT
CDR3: CATSRDSTEGAFF

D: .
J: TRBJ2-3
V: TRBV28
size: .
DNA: TGTGCCAGCAAACCAGCGGCTAGCACAGATACGCAGTATTTT
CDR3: CASKPAASTDTQYF

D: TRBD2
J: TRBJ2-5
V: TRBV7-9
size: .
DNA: TGTGCCAGCAGCACTTCCAGGCGGGAGAGCCAAGAGACCCAGTACTTC
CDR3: CASSTSRRESQETQYF

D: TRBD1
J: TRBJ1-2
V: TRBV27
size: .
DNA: TGTGCCAGCAGCCATAAACACAGGGGCTATGGCTACACCTTC
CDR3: CASSHKHRGYGYTF

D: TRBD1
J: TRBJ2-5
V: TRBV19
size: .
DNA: TGTGCCAGTAGTATTTTAGGGGGCCAGGAGACCCAGTACTTC
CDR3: CASSILGGQETQYF

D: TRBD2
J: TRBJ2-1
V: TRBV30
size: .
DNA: TGTGCCTGGAGTTCTCGGACTAGCGGGAGTCGCAATGAGCAGTTCTTC
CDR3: CAWSSRTSGSRNEQFF

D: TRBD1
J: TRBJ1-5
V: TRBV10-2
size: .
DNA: TGCGCCAGCACCCTTGGGACAGGGGGCAGTCAGCCCCAGCATTTT
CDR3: CASTLGTGGSQPQHF

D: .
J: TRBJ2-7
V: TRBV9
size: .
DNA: TGTGCCAGCAGCTTCAGCACTATTCCCTACGAGCAGTACTTC
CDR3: CASSFSTIPYEQYF

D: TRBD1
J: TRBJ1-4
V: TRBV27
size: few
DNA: TGTGCCAGCAGTTTAAGGGCAGGGGGTGCGCGGGATGAAAAACTGTTTTTT
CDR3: CASSLRAGGARDEKLFF

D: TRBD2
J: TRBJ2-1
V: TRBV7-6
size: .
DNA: TGTGCCAGCAGCGGCCTTCAGCGGGAGATTAATGAGCAGTTCTTC
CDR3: CASSGLQREINEQFF

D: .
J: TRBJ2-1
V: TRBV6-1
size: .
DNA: TGTGCCAGCAGTGATAAACTTCTTACGAACAATGAGCAGTTCTTC
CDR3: CASSDKLLTNNEQFF

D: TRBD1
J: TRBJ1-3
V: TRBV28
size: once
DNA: TGTGCCAGCAGTTTACCGACAGGGTCTGGAAACACCATATATTTT
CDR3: CASSLPTGSGNTIYF

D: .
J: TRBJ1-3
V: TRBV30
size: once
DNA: TGTGCCTGGAGTGAAGTGGGTGCGAGCGGGGACACCATATATTTT
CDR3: CAWSEVGASGDTIYF

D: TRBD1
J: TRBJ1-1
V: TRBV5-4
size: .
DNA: TGTGCCAGCAGCAAAAGCTCGGACAGGACCAACACTGAAGCTTTCTTT
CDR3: CASSKSSDRTNTEAFF

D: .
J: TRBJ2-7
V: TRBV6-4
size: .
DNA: TGTGCCAGCAGTCGAGAGTACGAGCAGTACTTC
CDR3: CASSREYEQYF

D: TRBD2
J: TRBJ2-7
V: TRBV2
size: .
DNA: TGTGCCAGCGAGACTAGCTTCGAGCAGTACTTC
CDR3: CASETSFEQYF

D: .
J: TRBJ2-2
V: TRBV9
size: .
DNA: TGTGCCAGCAGCGTACTCAGCAGAGGAACCGGGGAGCTGTTTTTT
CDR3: CASSVLSRGTGELFF

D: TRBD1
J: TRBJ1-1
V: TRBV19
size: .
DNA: TGTGCCAGTAAAACCGGGACAGGGGTAAACACTGAAGCTTTCTTT
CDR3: CASKTGTGVNTEAFF

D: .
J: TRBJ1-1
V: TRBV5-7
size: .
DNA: TGTGCCAGCAGCTCGCCCACCCAGGGCGCACGAAACACTGAAGCTTTCTTT
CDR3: CASSSPTQGARNTEAFF

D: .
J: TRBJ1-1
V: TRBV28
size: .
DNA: TGTGCCAGCAACCCGATCGGGGCGGCGGGGAGGACTGAAGCTTTCTTT
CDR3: CASNPIGAAGRTEAFF

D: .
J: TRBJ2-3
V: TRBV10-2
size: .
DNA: TGCGCCAGCAGTGAGATGGCAGGGATAGATACGCAGTATTTT
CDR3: CASSEMAGIDTQYF

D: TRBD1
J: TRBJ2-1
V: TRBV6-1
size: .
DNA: TGTGCCAGCAGTGGAAGGGACAGCGAGGATGAGCAGTTCTTC
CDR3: CASSGRDSEDEQFF

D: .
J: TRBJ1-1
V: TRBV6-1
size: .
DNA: TGTGCCAGCAGTGAATTAGGCTGGACTCCGACACCCGAAGCTTTCTTT
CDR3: CASSELGWTPTPEAFF

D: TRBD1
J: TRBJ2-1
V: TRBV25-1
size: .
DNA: TGTGCCAGCAGTGAAGGTACAGGGGGCAAGAATGAGCAGTTCTTC
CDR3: CASSEGTGGKNEQFF

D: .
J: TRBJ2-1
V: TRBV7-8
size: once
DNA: TGTGCCAGCAGCCCCGAGAGTGCGGGATGGAGCTCCTACAATGAGCAGTTCTTC
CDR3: CASSPESAGWSSYNEQFF

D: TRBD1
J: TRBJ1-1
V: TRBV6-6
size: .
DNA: TGTGCCAGCAGTTACTGGGACAGGGCGAACACTGAAGCTTTCTTT
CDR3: CASSYWDRANTEAFF

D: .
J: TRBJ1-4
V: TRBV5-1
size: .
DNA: TGCGCCAGCAGCTGGACGGTCCAGGGGACTAATGAAAAACTGTTTTTT
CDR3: CASSWTVQGTNEKLFF

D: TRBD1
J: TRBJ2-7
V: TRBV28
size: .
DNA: TGTGCCAGCAGTCAGCCGGGACAGGGCTCCTACGAGCAGTACTTC
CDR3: CASSQPGQGSYEQYF

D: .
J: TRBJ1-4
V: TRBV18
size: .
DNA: TGTGCCAGCTCACCCGGACAGTTTGCAACTAATGAAAAACTGTTTTTT
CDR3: CASSPGQFATNEKLFF

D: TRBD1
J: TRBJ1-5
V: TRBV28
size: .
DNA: TGTGCCAGCAGGTCGGACAGGGGCAATCAGCCCCAGCATTTT
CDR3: CASRSDRGNQPQHF

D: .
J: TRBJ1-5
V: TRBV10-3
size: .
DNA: TGTGCCATAAAGGGGGTTCGCGACAATCAGCCCCAGCATTTT
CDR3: CAIKGVRDNQPQHF

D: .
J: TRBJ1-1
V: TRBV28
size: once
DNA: TGTGCCAGCAGCTTACCTTCCGGGAGAGCTTTCTTT
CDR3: CASSLPSGRAFF

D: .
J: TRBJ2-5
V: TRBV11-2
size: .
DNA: TGTGCCAGCTCCCGTGTAGAGACCCAGTACTTC
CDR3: CASSRVETQYF